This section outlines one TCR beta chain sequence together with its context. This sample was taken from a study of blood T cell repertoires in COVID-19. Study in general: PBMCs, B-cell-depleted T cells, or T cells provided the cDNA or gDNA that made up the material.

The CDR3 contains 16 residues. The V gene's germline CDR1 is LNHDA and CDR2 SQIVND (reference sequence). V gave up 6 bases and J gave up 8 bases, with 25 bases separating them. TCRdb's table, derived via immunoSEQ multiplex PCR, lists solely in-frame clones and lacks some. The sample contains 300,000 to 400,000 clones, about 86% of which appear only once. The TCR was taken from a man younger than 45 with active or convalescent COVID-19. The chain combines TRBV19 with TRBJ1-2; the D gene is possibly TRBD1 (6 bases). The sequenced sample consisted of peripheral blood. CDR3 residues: CASRSTRTGFAIGYTF. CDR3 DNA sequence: TGTGCCAGTAGGAGCACCCGTACAGGGTTTGCGATCGGCTACACCTTC.